A selection of T cell receptor beta chains follows, all from one sample in a study of OX40 agonist ivuxolimab in advanced cancers. Sequencing used immunoSEQ multiplex PCR; TCRdb keeps in-frame clones, though not all of them. Here the sample spans roughly 53,000 clones, less than 85% being singletons. The sequencing here drew on CD4+ or CD8+ T cells sorted from blood, taken in a trial of the OX40 agonist ivuxolimab. These receptors all come from an adult with an advanced solid tumor such as melanoma, head and neck, liver or kidney cancer. The CDR3 runs from the conserved cysteine through the conserved F or W. D genes are given only for firm matches. Only part of the rows carry a size: once, few, many, or a class if the clone is expanded.

clone size,J gene,V gene,D gene,CDR3 DNA,CDR3 protein
.,TRBJ1-2,TRBV18,.,TGTGCCAGCTCACCACGGGGGCTCGACTATGGCTACACCTTC,CASSPRGLDYGYTF
.,TRBJ1-5,TRBV11-2,.,TGTGCCAGCAGCTTAGTAGCAGGGGTGACGGGTCAGCCCCAGCATTTT,CASSLVAGVTGQPQHF
.,TRBJ1-6,TRBV27,.,TGTGCCAGCAGTTTATCACCAGTCCCTTCCTATAATTCACCCCTCCACTTT,CASSLSPVPSYNSPLHF
.,TRBJ2-4,TRBV19,.,TGTGCCAGTAGCCCCGGACTCATAAACATTCAGTACTTC,CASSPGLINIQYF
.,TRBJ2-7,TRBV18,TRBD2,TGTGCCAGCTCACCACGGGAGGGGACCTCCCACGAGCAGTACTTC,CASSPREGTSHEQYF
.,TRBJ2-2,TRBV11-2,.,TGTGCCAGCAGCTTAGCAGGGTTGGCCGGGGAGCTGTTTTTT,CASSLAGLAGELFF
.,TRBJ2-7,TRBV19,TRBD2,TGTGCCAGTAGTGTTAGGGAGGGAGAGCAGTACTTC,CASSVREGEQYF
.,TRBJ2-7,TRBV7-3,TRBD2,TGTGCCAGCAGCCCTCACGGGACTAGCGGAACCTACGAGCAGTACTTC,CASSPHGTSGTYEQYF
.,TRBJ1-5,TRBV7-2,.,TGTGCCAGCAGCCAGGGACGGGGGTTGGGCCAGCCCCAGCATTTT,CASSQGRGLGQPQHF
once,TRBJ1-1,TRBV27,.,TGTGCCAGCAGTTTATGGGAGAACACTGAAGCTTTCTTT,CASSLWENTEAFF
.,TRBJ2-5,TRBV21-1,.,TGTGCCAGCAGCCTTCTAGGGCGTTTCCAGACTCCCCGTCTAACCCAGTACTTC,CASSLLGRFQTPRLTQYF
few,TRBJ1-5,TRBV2,.,TGTGCCAGCAGTGCTACGCAGAACCACCTATATTTGCCCCAGCATTTT,CASSATQNHLYLPQHF
.,TRBJ2-4,TRBV7-9,.,TGTGCCAGCACCCAAACCGGGGTAGCCAAAAACATTCAGTACTTC,CASTQTGVAKNIQYF
.,TRBJ1-2,TRBV19,.,TGTGCCAGTAGTATGGACGGCTTGAGCGGCTACACCTTC,CASSMDGLSGYTF
.,TRBJ1-1,TRBV30,TRBD1,TGTGCCTGGAGCGAAACCCCGGGACAGGTGAACACTGAAGCTTTCTTT,CAWSETPGQVNTEAFF
.,TRBJ2-7,TRBV7-9,.,TGTGCCAGCACCTCCTCGGACGAGCAGTACTTC,CASTSSDEQYF
.,TRBJ2-3,TRBV5-6,TRBD2,TGTGCCAGCAGCTTTAGCGGGAGTTTCCAGGGGTATACGCAGTATTTT,CASSFSGSFQGYTQYF
.,TRBJ1-5,TRBV19,TRBD1,TGTGCCAGTAGAATCCCTGGGGACAGGGGGCATCAGCCCCAGCATTTT,CASRIPGDRGHQPQHF
.,TRBJ2-6,TRBV28,.,TGTGCCAGCAGTCCCCTACAGGGTAGCTCTGGGGCCAACGTCCTGACTTTC,CASSPLQGSSGANVLTF